A single TCR beta chain is shown here with its context. The sample is drawn from a study of T cell changes during pregnancy in multiple sclerosis. Measured with immunoSEQ multiplex PCR; TCRdb has only the in-frame clones, and not every one. The repertoire includes over 40,000 clones, about 93% of them detected once, and under 0.3% sits in the top ten. Trimming took 8 bases from V and 0 from J, leaving 16 bases between them. The germline V gene encodes CDR1 LNHDA and CDR2 SQIVND (reference sequence). The CDR3 runs to 15 residues. The starting material was CD4+ T cells from peripheral blood mononuclear cells, obtained in the second trimester of pregnancy. The origin of this receptor is a female donor with multiple sclerosis, enrolled in a pregnancy study. The chain recombines TRBV19 with TRBJ1-1; a weak D match, TRBD1 (5 bases). In nucleotides, the CDR3 is TGTGCCAGTTCGAAGACACAGGTCCTGAACACTGAAGCTTTCTTT. Encoded protein: CASSKTQVLNTEAFF.